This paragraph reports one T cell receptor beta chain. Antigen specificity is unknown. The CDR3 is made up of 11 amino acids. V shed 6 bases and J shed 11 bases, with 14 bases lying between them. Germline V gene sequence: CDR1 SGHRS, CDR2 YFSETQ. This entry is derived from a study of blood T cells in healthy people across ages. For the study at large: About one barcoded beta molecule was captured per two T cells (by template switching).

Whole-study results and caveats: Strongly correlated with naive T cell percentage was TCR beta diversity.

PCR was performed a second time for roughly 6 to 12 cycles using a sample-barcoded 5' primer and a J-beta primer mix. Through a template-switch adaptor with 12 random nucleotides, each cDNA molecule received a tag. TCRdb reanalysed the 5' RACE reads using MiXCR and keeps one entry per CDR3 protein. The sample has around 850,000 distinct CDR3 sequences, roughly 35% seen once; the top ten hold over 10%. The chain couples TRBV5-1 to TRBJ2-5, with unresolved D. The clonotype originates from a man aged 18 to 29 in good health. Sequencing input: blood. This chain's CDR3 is CASTLGDEQYF. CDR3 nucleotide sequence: TGCGCCAGCACCCTAGGCGATGAGCAGTACTTC.